This T cell receptor (beta chain) was sequenced for a study of T cell responses to AZD1222 COVID-19 vaccine. Study-wide points: Baseline antibody screening turned up just a handful of seropositive AZD1222 recipients. Spike-wide coverage was observed for vaccine-associated CD4 TCRs, with dominant responses at 160-218 and 743-854.

With regard to this clone: What it binds is not known.

V shed 4 bases and J 1 base; nucleotides not matched to a gene: 2. The CDR3 extends over 14 amino acids. Per the germline V gene, CDR1 is SGHDT and CDR2 is YYEEEE. The protocol was immunoSEQ multiplex PCR, while the TCRdb copy is restricted to in-frame clones and leaves out a portion. Of 90,000 to 120,000 clones detected, 92% appear once; the ten largest clones hold under 10%. This clonotype was sampled from an adult who received the AZD1222 COVID-19 vaccine. The input for sequencing was peripheral blood, taken 28 days after the second AZD1222 dose. J is TRBJ2-7 and V is TRBV5-6, with TRBD1 matching over 10 bases. The CDR3 DNA reads TGTGCCAGCAGCGGGACAGGGGAGTCCTACGAGCAGTACTTC. Translation gives CASSGTGESYEQYF.